Below are 29 T cell receptor beta chains sequenced from a single sample in a study of cytomegalovirus exposure and HLA in healthy donors. The primer mix had 60 Vbeta and 13 Jbeta primers. The assay was immunoSEQ multiplex PCR, and TCRdb's table has in-frame clones only and misses some. The repertoire holds 120,000 or so clones, with approximately 82% as singletons. Source material: PBMCs. These receptors originate from a man between 18 and 29 years old in good health and CMV-seropositive.

The chain carries TRBV4-1 and TRBJ1-6; 8 bases agree with TRBD1. V shed 3 bases, J shed 6 bases, and the junction held 10 bases outside the gene matches. CDR3 length: 17 amino acids. CDR1 MGHRA and CDR2 YSYEKL come from the germline V gene. CDR3 loop: CASSHAGGDATNSPLHF. CDR3 coding DNA: TGCGCCAGCAGCCACGCAGGGGGCGACGCTACTAATTCACCCCTCCACTTT.

V gene TRBV6-5 combines with J gene TRBJ1-2; D is unresolved. Germline-derived CDR1 and CDR2 are MNHEY and SVGAGI. The CDR3 runs 12 residues. Trimming took off 5 bases at V and 3 bases at J, with 7 bases between the two ends. The CDR3 DNA reads TGTGCCAGCAGTCGCACGGACTATGGCTACACCTTC. Amino acids: CASSRTDYGYTF.

This chain uses TRBV7-9 with TRBJ2-7; D not resolved. CDR1 and CDR2 (germline): SEHNR, FQNEAQ (reference sequence). V was clipped by 1 base and J by 4 bases, with 5 bases between them. The CDR3 spans 12 residues. CDR3 coding DNA: TGTGCCAGCAGCTTAGGTCGGTACGAGCAGTACTTC. As protein: CASSLGRYEQYF. The full variable domain, in which reference TRBV7-9 and TRBJ2-7 provide the parts outside the CDR3, is DTGVSQNPRHKITKRGQNVTFRCDPISEHNRLYWYRQTLGQGPEFLTYFQNEAQLEKSRLLSDRFSAERPKGSFSTLEIQRTEQGDSAMYLCASSLGRYEQYFGPGTRLTVT.

The chain recombines TRBV18 with TRBJ2-1; 10 nucleotides match TRBD2. V lost 5 bases and J lost 0; bases outside the gene matches: 10. Germline CDR1 KGHSH, CDR2 LQKENI. CDR3 size: 18 residues. The CDR3 is CASSSGLLAGSSYNEQFF. The CDR3 DNA is TGTGCCAGCTCATCGGGCCTACTAGCGGGGAGCTCCTACAATGAGCAGTTCTTC.

The gene calls are TRBV7-3 and TRBJ2-3; possible D gene TRBD1, 6 bases. The CDR3 contains 13 residues. Trimming removed 3 bases from V and 6 bases from J, with 10 bases in between. Germline values: CDR1 SGHTA, CDR2 FQGTGA. CDR3 sequence reads: CASSFTGWDTQYF. In DNA, the CDR3 is TGTGCCAGCAGCTTCACAGGGTGGGATACGCAGTATTTT.

This clone showed up just once. The genes are TRBV4-1 and TRBJ2-1, with 12 nucleotides matching TRBD1. Germline-derived CDR1 and CDR2 are MGHRA and YSYEKL. J lost 7 bases, V lost 4 bases, and 5 bases had no gene match. The CDR3 loop spans 15 amino acids. CDR3 protein: CASSPWGQGANEQFF. DNA for the CDR3: TGCGCCAGCAGCCCCTGGGGACAGGGGGCAAATGAGCAGTTCTTC.

The V and J genes are TRBV28 and TRBJ1-1; 8 bases line up with TRBD1. Germline CDR1 is MDHEN and CDR2 is SYDVKM. V lost 7 bases, J lost 9 bases, and 7 bases stayed unmatched. This CDR3 is 12 amino acids long. This chain's CDR3 is CASTDRVRKAFF. CDR3 DNA: TGTGCCAGCACGGACAGGGTTAGGAAAGCTTTCTTT.

V usage is TRBV5-1 and J usage is TRBJ2-5, with D possibly TRBD2 on 6 matching bases. The CDR3 loop spans 14 amino acids. Germline V gene sequence: CDR1 SGHRS, CDR2 YFSETQ. Trimming took off 5 bases at V and 1 base at J, with 12 bases between the two ends. CDR3 sequence (DNA): TGCGCCAGCAGACCCCCGGGGGTCCAAGAGACCCAGTACTTC. Translation gives CASRPPGVQETQYF.

The rearrangement uses TRBV20-1 and TRBJ1-2, with 9 bases that match TRBD1. This CDR3 has 10 residues. Germline V CDR1 and CDR2: DFQATT, SNEGSKA (reference sequence). The CDR3 nucleotides read TGCAGCGGGACAGGGAACGGCTACACCTTC. It is translated as CSGTGNGYTF.

The chain has TRBV6-1 and TRBJ2-3; TRBD2 matches 11 bases. The CDR3 extends over 13 amino acids. Losses at the gene ends were 8 bases for V and 6 bases for J; bases not matched to a gene: 4. Germline CDR1 MNHNS, CDR2 SASEGT. CDR3 DNA sequence: TGTGCCAGCCGCACTAGCGGGGGCGATACGCAGTATTTT. Encoded protein: CASRTSGGDTQYF.

The gene calls are TRBV11-2 and TRBJ2-1; 10 bases map to TRBD2. V gave up 5 bases and J gave up 10 bases; unmatched junction bases: 8. Germline V lookup: CDR1 SGHAT, CDR2 FQNNGV. The CDR3 contains 14 residues. The CDR3 DNA is TGTGCCAGCAGCCCCGAGCGGGGGGGTCCGGAGCAGTTCTTC. Protein sequence: CASSPERGGPEQFF.

The chain links TRBV7-9 to TRBJ1-1, with TRBD1 as a possible D gene (6 bases). CDR3 length equals 11 residues. The V and J ends lost 5 bases and 8 bases respectively, with 9 bases between them. Germline V gives CDR1 SEHNR, CDR2 FQNEAQ (reference sequence). CDR3 bases: TGTGCCAGCAGCAGTGGACAGGAAGCTTTCTTT. Protein sequence: CASSSGQEAFF.

This chain connects TRBV5-6 to TRBJ2-7; 7 bases align to TRBD1. V gave up 2 bases and J gave up 3 bases; unmatched junction bases: 2. The CDR3 contains 13 residues. Germline CDR1 reads SGHDT; CDR2 reads YYEEEE. The CDR3 loop is CASSFGTDYEQYF. The CDR3 coding sequence is TGTGCCAGCAGCTTCGGGACAGACTACGAGCAGTACTTC.

The chain uses TRBV20-1 and TRBJ2-7; D gene uncertain. The V gene's germline CDR1 is DFQATT and CDR2 SNEGSKA (reference sequence). CDR3 length: 10 residues. Trimming removed 5 bases from V and 2 bases from J, with 4 bases in between. The CDR3: CSAAAYEQYF. The CDR3 region has the DNA TGCAGTGCTGCAGCCTACGAGCAGTACTTC.

The J gene is TRBJ1-1, the V gene TRBV18; D remains ambiguous. V shed 2 bases and J shed 6 bases, with 10 bases lying between them. CDR1 is KGHSH, CDR2 LQKENI, per germline. The CDR3 loop spans 13 amino acids. CDR3 residues: CASSPEGQSEAFF. The CDR3 bases are TGTGCCAGCTCACCAGAGGGTCAGTCTGAAGCTTTCTTT.

This sequence joins TRBV11-1 and TRBJ1-1; D is uncertain. The germline gives CDR1 SGHAT, CDR2 FQDESV (reference sequence). Trimming left V 7 bases short and J 0 bases short, with 12 bases between. The CDR3 is made up of 14 amino acids. CDR3 protein: CASTDAYMNTEAFF. The CDR3 DNA reads TGTGCCAGCACCGATGCGTATATGAACACTGAAGCTTTCTTT.

There are a few counts of this clone. The genes are TRBV13 and TRBJ1-4, with D unresolved. The V end was cut by 5 bases, the J end by 8 bases, with 18 bases between. The CDR3 extends over 15 amino acids. CDR1 is PRHDT, CDR2 FYEKMQ, per germline (reference sequence). The CDR3 region has the DNA TGTGCCAGCAGCCCCCCCCGGCGGCGATGGGAAAAACTGTTTTTT. Encoded protein: CASSPPRRRWEKLFF.

Points on this clone: The same CDR3 is also encoded by other DNA sequences in this sample. The V gene is TRBV6-4, the J gene TRBJ2-3, with TRBD2 identical over 10 bases. CDR1 MRHNA and CDR2 SNTAGT come from the germline V gene. V was pared by 4 bases and J by 4 bases, with 2 bases of the junction left unmatched. The CDR3 has 14 residues. Here the CDR3 reads CASSASGGADTQYF. Written as DNA, the CDR3 is TGTGCCAGCAGTGCCAGCGGGGGGGCAGATACGCAGTATTTT.

V usage is TRBV28 and J usage is TRBJ1-2, with 8 nucleotides matching TRBD1. CDR3 size: 12 residues. The J segment lost 4 bases and the V segment lost 8 bases, leaving 3 bases of the junction unmatched. Germline values: CDR1 MDHEN, CDR2 SYDVKM. The CDR3, as DNA: TGTGCCAGCGATACAGGGGGCTATGGCTACACCTTC. This encodes CASDTGGYGYTF.

This clone has a single count. The V gene is TRBV9, the J gene TRBJ2-3; 9 nucleotides align to TRBD2. This CDR3 spans 17 amino acids. The germline CDR1 and CDR2 sequences are SGDLS and YYNGEE. V was clipped by 0 bases and J by 2 bases; unmatched bases: 7. CDR3 nucleotides: TGTGCCAGCAGCGTAGAGGGTAGCGGGGGACACACAGATACGCAGTATTTT. This translates into CASSVEGSGGHTDTQYF.

The V gene is TRBV19, the J gene TRBJ2-7; tentative D call: TRBD2 (5 bases). CDR1 LNHDA and CDR2 SQIVND come from the germline V gene (reference sequence). The CDR3 runs 14 residues. V was cut by 7 bases and J by 5 bases, with 18 bases left in between. CDR3 coding DNA: TGTGCCAGTACCTTCGACCTAGCTTCCCACGAGCAGTACTTC. This gives the protein CASTFDLASHEQYF.

This chain links TRBV6-1 with TRBJ2-7; D gene ambiguous. CDR3 length equals 14 residues. Germline V gene lookup returns CDR1 MNHNS and CDR2 SASEGT. The germline V and J ends were trimmed by 2 bases and 2 bases, with 10 bases remaining between them. CDR3 region: CASSEFGPPYEQYF. In DNA form, the CDR3 reads TGTGCCAGCAGTGAATTTGGGCCTCCCTACGAGCAGTACTTC.

The genes are TRBV29-1 and TRBJ1-2; D not resolved. Trimming removed 2 bases from V and 8 bases from J, with 12 bases in between. The CDR3 covers 12 residues. Germline lookup yields CDR1 SQVTM and CDR2 ANQGSEA. The DNA of the CDR3 is TGCAGCGTTGAACAGGAGGCAGGCGGCTACACCTTC. Amino acids: CSVEQEAGGYTF.

The CDR3 is CASSEVGRSFGTDTQYF. The CDR3 DNA reads as TGTGCCAGCAGTGAAGTTGGCAGGTCGTTCGGCACAGATACGCAGTATTTT. The chain combines TRBV6-1 with TRBJ2-3; D is uncertain. The CDR3 spans 17 residues. Germline values: CDR1 MNHNS, CDR2 SASEGT. Trimming left V 1 base short and J 1 base short, with 15 bases between.

The chain joins TRBV5-4 to TRBJ1-2; D gene uncertain. The V end lost 4 bases, the J end lost 6 bases, and 13 bases lay between the germline ends. The CDR3 contains 13 residues. CDR1 is SGHNT and CDR2 is YYREEE in the germline V gene (reference sequence). Here the CDR3 reads CASSTDTADGYTF. In DNA, the CDR3 is TGTGCCAGCAGCACCGACACGGCTGATGGCTACACCTTC.

The genes are TRBV9 and TRBJ2-7, with D possibly TRBD2 on 5 matching bases. Trimming removed 7 bases at V and 6 bases at J, with 17 bases between. This CDR3 is 13 amino acids long. Germline V CDR1 and CDR2: SGDLS, YYNGEE. The CDR3 DNA reads TGTGCCAGCGGCGGGTTGTCCGGAGGCGAGCAGTACTTC. The encoded protein is CASGGLSGGEQYF.

The chain couples TRBV28 to TRBJ1-1; 7 nucleotides align to TRBD1. Germline lookup yields CDR1 MDHEN and CDR2 SYDVKM. This CDR3 is built from 13 residues. V lost 4 bases to trimming and J lost 10 bases; unmatched junction nucleotides: 9. The CDR3 loop is CASSSPGTVAAFF. CDR3 coding DNA: TGTGCCAGCAGTTCCCCCGGGACAGTTGCAGCTTTCTTT.

This clone occurred a few times. This chain uses TRBV6-4 with TRBJ2-3; 9 bases agree with TRBD2. This CDR3 spans 15 amino acids. J lost 4 bases, V lost 4 bases, and 6 bases had no gene match. Germline assignment: CDR1 MRHNA and CDR2 SNTAGT. In DNA, the CDR3 is TGTGCCAGCAGTGTAGTTAGCGGGGGCGCAGATACGCAGTATTTT. The encoded protein is CASSVVSGGADTQYF.

The gene calls are TRBV6-5 and TRBJ1-1, with a tentative D call TRBD1 (6 bases). V lost 6 bases, J lost 0 bases, and 14 bases lay in between. The germline gives CDR1 MNHEY, CDR2 SVGAGI. This CDR3 spans 15 amino acids. The CDR3 sequence: CASRQGQLMNTEAFF. DNA of the CDR3: TGTGCCAGCAGACAGGGACAACTAATGAACACTGAAGCTTTCTTT.